This TCR beta chain originates from a study of blood T cells in healthy people across ages. Whenever a sample was processed, at least 7 million PBMCs were isolated. For the second PCR, which ran for about 6 to 11 cycles, a sample-barcoded 5' primer and a J-beta primer mix were used. Using its own MiXCR run on the 5' RACE reads, TCRdb lists one record per CDR3 protein. Found here are about 1.4 million distinct CDR3 sequences, 59% of them singletons; the top ten hold 6.5% to 8.5%. J was trimmed by 7 bases and V by 5 bases; bases with no gene match: 8. CDR1 MNHEY and CDR2 SVGAGI come from the germline V gene. This CDR3 region has 13 residues.

This sequence originates from a young man in good health. The rearrangement uses TRBV6-5 and TRBJ2-7; 7 bases fit TRBD1. Material: blood. The chain's CDR3 is CASSPMTGLEQYF. DNA of the CDR3: TGTGCCAGCAGTCCCATGACAGGGCTTGAGCAGTACTTC.